The clone carrying this TCR beta chain was observed a few times. No antigen is known for it. The data were produced by immunoSEQ multiplex PCR, yet TCRdb's version contains in-frame clones alone and is incomplete. Of 15,000 to 20,000 clones in the sample, about 74% were seen once. V lost 8 bases and J 3 bases, leaving 14 bases between the germline ends. CDR3 length: 13 residues. Germline values: CDR1 SEHNR, CDR2 FQNEAQ (reference sequence). The sample is drawn from a study of vaccination effects on CD4 cells after COVID-19. Antigen-specific CD4+ T cells expanded by the ViraFEST assay with viral peptide pools were then sequenced. CD4+ T cells were isolated after about nine days of culture. It was between March and December 2020 that the person had a SARS-CoV-2 infection confirmed by PCR. Participants each got two BNT162b2 or mRNA-1273 vaccine doses.

Specimen: CD4+ T cells from PBMCs cultured with SARS-CoV-2 spike peptides, collected after COVID-19 vaccination. The receptor was derived from a human donor who had a prior SARS-CoV-2 infection. This sequence joins TRBV7-9 and TRBJ2-7, with a possible D match to TRBD2 (6 bases). This CDR3 reads CASSRGLGYEQYF. The CDR3 DNA reads as TGTGCCAGCTCGCGGGGATTAGGCTACGAGCAGTACTTC.